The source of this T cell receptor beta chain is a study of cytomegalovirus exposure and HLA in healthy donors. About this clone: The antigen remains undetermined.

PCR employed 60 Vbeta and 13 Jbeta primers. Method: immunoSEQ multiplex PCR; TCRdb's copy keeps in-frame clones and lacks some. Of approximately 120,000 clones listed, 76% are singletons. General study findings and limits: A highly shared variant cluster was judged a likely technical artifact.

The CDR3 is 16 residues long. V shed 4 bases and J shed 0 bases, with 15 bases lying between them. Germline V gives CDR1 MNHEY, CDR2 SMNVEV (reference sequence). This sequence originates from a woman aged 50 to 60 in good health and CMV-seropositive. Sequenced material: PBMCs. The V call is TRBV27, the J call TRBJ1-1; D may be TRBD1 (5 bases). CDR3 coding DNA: TGTGCCAGCAGTTCCCTAGGGGAGGTTATGAACACTGAAGCTTTCTTT. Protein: CASSSLGEVMNTEAFF.